Listed here are 26 T cell receptor beta chains from one sample, sequenced in a study of T cell responses to AZD1222 COVID-19 vaccine. The assay was immunoSEQ multiplex PCR, and TCRdb's table has in-frame clones only and misses some. The sample records around 140,000 clones, 75% to 90% being singletons. The sample consisted of peripheral blood, taken 28 days after the second AZD1222 dose. These receptors all come from an adult who received the AZD1222 COVID-19 vaccine.

The V call is TRBV5-1, the J call TRBJ2-7, with TRBD1 matching 9 bases. CDR1 SGHRS and CDR2 YFSETQ come from the germline V gene. The ends lost 3 bases at V and 0 bases at J; junction bases unmatched: 7. The CDR3 runs 16 residues. In DNA, the CDR3 is TGCGCCAGCAGCTCAACAGGGGGCCCGTCCTCCTACGAGCAGTACGTC. Translating it yields CASSSTGGPSSYEQYV.

The genes are TRBV9 and TRBJ1-3; D not resolved. CDR3 length equals 13 residues. The germline V gene encodes CDR1 SGDLS and CDR2 YYNGEE. V was shortened by 2 bases and J by 0 bases, with 3 bases between the two germline ends. CDR3 sequence: CASSVFSGNTIYF. The CDR3 nucleotides are TGTGCCAGCAGCGTCTTCTCTGGAAACACCATATATTTT.

This clone was detected once. The chain has TRBV7-8 and TRBJ1-1; D perhaps matches TRBD1 (6 bases). The CDR3 contains 13 residues. The germline V gene encodes CDR1 SGHVS and CDR2 FQNEAQ. As DNA, the CDR3 is TGTGCTACTGAGGAGGGGGTGAACACTGAAGCTTTCTTT. Translation gives CATEEGVNTEAFF.

This chain links TRBV30 with TRBJ2-2; D perhaps matches TRBD2 (5 bases). Germline CDR1 is GTSNPN and CDR2 is SVGIG (reference sequence). This CDR3 has 15 amino acids. V gave up 2 bases and J gave up 6 bases, with 16 bases separating them. CDR3 nucleotides: TGTGCCTGGAGTCGGGCCCGCTCCGGGGCCGGGGAGCTGTTTTTT. This codes for CAWSRARSGAGELFF.

The chain links TRBV7-8 to TRBJ1-6; TRBD1 is a possible D gene (5 bases). The CDR3 is 15 amino acids. CDR1 SGHVS and CDR2 FQNEAQ come from the germline V gene. V lost 1 base and J lost 9, with 13 bases in between. Here the CDR3 reads CASSLEGRVASPLHF. In DNA form, the CDR3 reads TGTGCCAGCAGCTTAGAAGGCAGGGTGGCTTCACCCCTCCACTTT. Full variable domain (missing parts from reference TRBV7-8 and TRBJ1-6): GAGVSQSPRYKVAKRGQDVALRCDPISGHVSLFWYQQALGQGPEFLTYFQNEAQLDKSGLPSDRFFAERPEGSVSTLKIQRTQQEDSAVYLCASSLEGRVASPLHFGNGTRLTVT.

This chain connects TRBV5-4 to TRBJ2-3; the match to TRBD2 covers 10 bases. CDR3 size: 15 residues. Trimming removed 4 bases from V and 1 base from J; junction bases left unmatched: 3. The germline CDR1 and CDR2 sequences are SGHNT and YYREEE (reference sequence). Here the CDR3 DNA reads TGTGCCAGCAGCGAAGCGGGGGGGGGCACAGATACGCAGTATTTT. It is translated as CASSEAGGGTDTQYF. Complete variable domain (other parts from reference TRBV5-4 and TRBJ2-3): ETGVTQSPTHLIKTRGQQVTLRCSSQSGHNTVSWYQQALGQGPQFIFQYYREEENGRGNFPPRFSGLQFPNYSSELNVNALELDDSALYLCASSEAGGGTDTQYFGPGTRLTVL.

In its sample, this clone was seen a few times. This chain connects TRBV3-1 (or the pseudogene TRBV3-2) to TRBJ1-2; D is ambiguous. The CDR3 runs 12 residues. Trimming left V 4 bases short and J 4 bases short, with 7 bases between. Germline CDR1 is LGHDT and CDR2 is YNNKEL (reference sequence). The CDR3 DNA sequence: TGTGCCAGCAGCCGCCGATCCTATGGCTACACCTTC. It encodes CASSRRSYGYTF.

The chain carries TRBV10-2 and TRBJ2-1; 10 bases line up with TRBD2. The germline gives CDR1 WSHSY, CDR2 SAAADI. There are 17 residues in the CDR3. J gave up 3 bases and V 3 bases, and 8 bases lay outside the gene matches. CDR3 DNA: TGCGCCAGCAGTGAATCATTTTCTAGCGGGGGCTACAATGAGCAGTTCTTC. Amino acid sequence: CASSESFSSGGYNEQFF.

V and J are TRBV11-2 and TRBJ2-2; perhaps TRBD2 as D (6 bases). Trimming pared 5 bases from V and 0 bases from J, leaving 16 bases between. Germline V gives CDR1 SGHAT, CDR2 FQNNGV. The CDR3 runs 17 residues. The DNA for the CDR3 is TGTGCCAGCAGCCCAACGGGACTGTTCGCGAACACCGGGGAGCTGTTTTTT. Translation: CASSPTGLFANTGELFF.

The chain employs TRBV19 and TRBJ2-6; D not resolved. The germline V gene has CDR1 LNHDA and CDR2 SQIVND (reference sequence). Trimming removed 0 bases from V and 2 bases from J, with 8 bases in between. The CDR3 contains 16 residues. The CDR3 region is CASSIDQGTGANVLTF. In DNA, the CDR3 is TGTGCCAGTAGTATAGATCAAGGGACTGGGGCCAACGTCCTGACTTTC. The full variable domain, in which reference TRBV19 and TRBJ2-6 provide the parts outside the CDR3, is DGGITQSPKYLFRKEGQNVTLSCEQNLNHDAMYWYRQDPGQGLRLIYYSQIVNDFQKGDIAEGYSVSREKKESFPLTVTSAQKNPTAFYLCASSIDQGTGANVLTFGAGSRLTVL.

The chain recombines TRBV27 with TRBJ2-1; no definite D call. The germline V gene encodes CDR1 MNHEY and CDR2 SMNVEV (reference sequence). The CDR3 is 16 amino acids. V was trimmed by 6 bases and J by 2 bases, leaving 17 bases between them. The CDR3 DNA reads as TGTGCCAGCAGCCCCGGCGGTGGGGTGGCCTACAATGAGCAGTTCTTC. This sequence encodes CASSPGGGVAYNEQFF.

The V and J genes are TRBV7-9 and TRBJ2-2; TRBD1 or TRBD2 may be the D gene (5 bases each). This CDR3 has 14 residues. V was clipped by 5 bases and J by 5 bases, with 12 bases between them. Germline loops: CDR1 SEHNR, CDR2 FQNEAQ (reference sequence). CDR3 residues: CASSGAGVTGELFF. The CDR3 bases are TGTGCCAGCAGCGGGGCCGGGGTAACCGGGGAGCTGTTTTTT.

The CDR3 loop reads CASSAGGRASGANVLTF. DNA of the CDR3: TGTGCCAGTAGTGCGGGCGGGAGAGCGTCTGGGGCCAACGTCCTGACTTTC. The chain couples TRBV19 to TRBJ2-6, with 7 bases identical to TRBD2. J was trimmed by 1 base and V by 5 bases; bases with no gene match: 8. The CDR3 totals 17 residues. Germline V gene data show CDR1 as LNHDA and CDR2 as SQIVND (reference sequence).

As concerns this clone: Other DNA variants within this sample encode the same CDR3. This chain uses TRBV27 with TRBJ1-1; TRBD1 matches at 7 bases. CDR1 is MNHEY, CDR2 SMNVEV, per germline (reference sequence). This CDR3 has 14 residues. The V gene end was trimmed by 5 bases and the J gene end by 1 base; junction bases not matched to a gene: 4. The CDR3 coding sequence is TGTGCCAGCAGTCTAAGACAGGGGAACACTGAAGCTTTCTTT. Translation: CASSLRQGNTEAFF.

This chain connects TRBV9 to TRBJ2-7; 7 nucleotides agree with TRBD1. CDR3 size: 13 residues. V lost 4 bases, J lost 5 bases, and 6 bases stayed unmatched. Germline assignment: CDR1 SGDLS and CDR2 YYNGEE. CDR3: CASSSRQGDEQYF. The CDR3 region has the DNA TGTGCCAGCAGCTCCCGACAGGGAGACGAGCAGTACTTC.

This clone was seen a few times. The gene calls are TRBV4-1 and TRBJ2-2, with TRBD2 as a possible D gene (5 bases). Looked up from germline, CDR1 is MGHRA and CDR2 is YSYEKL. The CDR3 is 17 residues long. V lost 4 bases and J lost 3, with 18 bases in between. The CDR3 protein is CASSPGSLANDTGELFF. Here the CDR3 DNA reads TGCGCCAGCAGCCCCGGGTCCCTAGCTAACGACACCGGGGAGCTGTTTTTT.

The chain combines TRBV10-1 with TRBJ2-7; D unclear. CDR3 length: 15 amino acids. Germline CDR1 WNHNN, CDR2 SYGVQD (reference sequence). V lost 2 bases and J lost 2, with 13 bases in between. The CDR3 DNA is TGCGCCAGCAGTGAGGCTTTAGGGAAGCCCTACGAGCAGTACTTC. It encodes CASSEALGKPYEQYF.

The genes are TRBV5-1 and TRBJ1-2, with 8 bases aligning to TRBD1. Trimming removed 0 bases from V and 2 bases from J; junction bases left unmatched: 3. The V gene's germline CDR1 is SGHRS and CDR2 YFSETQ. This CDR3 has 15 amino acids. The CDR3 loop is CASSLETGANYGYTF. The CDR3 DNA sequence: TGCGCCAGCAGCTTGGAGACAGGGGCGAACTATGGCTACACCTTC.

The rearrangement joins TRBV9 to TRBJ1-3; D might be TRBD1 (6 bases). The V gene's germline CDR1 is SGDLS and CDR2 YYNGEE. The CDR3 totals 15 residues. V was trimmed by 3 bases and J by 1 base, leaving 11 bases between them. The CDR3 DNA follows: TGTGCCAGCAGCGAGGGGGGGAGGTCTGGAAACACCATATATTTT. It encodes CASSEGGRSGNTIYF. The full variable domain, completed using reference TRBV9 and TRBJ1-3, is DSGVTQTPKHLITATGQRVTLRCSPRSGDLSVYWYQQSLDQGLQFLIQYYNGEERAKGNILERFSAQQFPDLHSELNLSSLELGDSALYFCASSEGGRSGNTIYFGEGSWLTVV.

The chain is built from TRBV2 and TRBJ1-2, with D unclear. This CDR3 contains 16 residues. The V gene lost 7 bases and the J gene lost 4 bases, with 22 bases spanning the gap. The germline V gene encodes CDR1 SNHLY and CDR2 FYNNEI. CDR3 in amino acids: CASNEGPSRTRYGYTF. The CDR3 bases are TGTGCCAGCAACGAAGGGCCGAGCAGGACTCGCTATGGCTACACCTTC.

The chain carries TRBV28 and TRBJ1-2; no reliable D call. The CDR3 runs to 14 residues. V was clipped by 8 bases and J by 0 bases, with 13 bases between them. The germline gives CDR1 MDHEN, CDR2 SYDVKM. Written as DNA, the CDR3 is TGTGCCAGCGGAGACCCGGCCACTAACTATGGCTACACCTTC. Amino acids: CASGDPATNYGYTF.

This chain links TRBV11-2 with TRBJ2-7, with 9 bases lining up with TRBD2. The V gene's germline CDR1 is SGHAT and CDR2 FQNNGV. The V and J ends lost 5 bases and 5 bases, in that order; junction bases with no gene match: 7. The CDR3 runs to 14 residues. The CDR3, as DNA: TGTGCCAGCAGCACCCGACTAGCGGCAAACGAGCAGTACTTC. It yields the protein CASSTRLAANEQYF.

The chain recombines TRBV7-2 with TRBJ2-5; D gene unclear. Germline V gene lookup returns CDR1 SGHTA and CDR2 FQGNSA. The CDR3 runs to 14 residues. Between the trimmed V and J ends, which lost 5 bases and 5 bases, there was a span of 15 bases. The CDR3 region has the DNA TGTGCCAGCAGCACACGTCCAGTCTCCGAGACCCAGTACTTC. Its translation is CASSTRPVSETQYF. Complete variable domain (other parts from reference TRBV7-2 and TRBJ2-5): GAGVSQSPSNKVTEKGKDVELRCDPISGHTALYWYRQSLGQGLEFLIYFQGNSAPDKSGLPSDRFSAERTGGSVSTLTIQRTQQEDSAVYLCASSTRPVSETQYFGPGTRLLVL.

The rearrangement links TRBV15 to TRBJ2-5, with D possibly being TRBD1 (6 bases). Deletions cut 8 bases from V and 3 bases from J, with 16 bases between. The CDR3 loop spans 14 amino acids. Per the germline V gene, CDR1 is LNHNV and CDR2 is YYDKDF (reference sequence). CDR3 sequence reads: CATATGTTEETQYF. The CDR3 DNA reads TGTGCCACCGCTACGGGGACAACCGAAGAGACCCAGTACTTC.

V and J are TRBV5-4 and TRBJ2-7, with TRBD2 matching 7 bases. J gave up 7 bases and V 3 bases, and 7 bases lay outside the gene matches. CDR1 SGHNT and CDR2 YYREEE come from the germline V gene (reference sequence). The length of the CDR3 is 13 residues. CDR3 bases: TGTGCCAGCAGCTGGGACTCCGGGGGGGAGCAGTACTTC. It yields the protein CASSWDSGGEQYF. Supplemented by reference TRBV5-4 and TRBJ2-7, the full variable domain reads ETGVTQSPTHLIKTRGQQVTLRCSSQSGHNTVSWYQQALGQGPQFIFQYYREEENGRGNFPPRFSGLQFPNYSSELNVNALELDDSALYLCASSWDSGGEQYFGPGTRLTVT.

The rearrangement uses TRBV6-1 and TRBJ1-2; D perhaps matches TRBD1 (6 bases). Germline CDR1 MNHNS, CDR2 SASEGT. Trimming shortened V by 4 bases and J by 10 bases, and 13 bases separated the two germline ends. The CDR3 loop spans 12 amino acids. CDR3 residues: CASSGDKLIYTF. The CDR3 nucleotides are TGTGCCAGCAGTGGGGACAAGCTAATCTACACCTTC.